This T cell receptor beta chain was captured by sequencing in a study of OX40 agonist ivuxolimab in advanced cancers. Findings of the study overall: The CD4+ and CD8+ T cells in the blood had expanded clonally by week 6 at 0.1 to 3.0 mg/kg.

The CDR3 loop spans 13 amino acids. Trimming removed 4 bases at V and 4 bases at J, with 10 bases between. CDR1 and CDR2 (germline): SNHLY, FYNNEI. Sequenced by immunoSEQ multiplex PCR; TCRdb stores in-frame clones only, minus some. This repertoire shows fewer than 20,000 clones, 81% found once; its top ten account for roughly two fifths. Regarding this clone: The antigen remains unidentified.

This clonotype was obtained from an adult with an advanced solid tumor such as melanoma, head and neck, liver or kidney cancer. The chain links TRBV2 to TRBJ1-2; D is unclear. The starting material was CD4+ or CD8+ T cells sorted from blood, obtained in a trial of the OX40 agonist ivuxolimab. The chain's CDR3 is CASSATVSYGYTF. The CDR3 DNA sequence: TGTGCCAGCAGTGCCACGGTTAGCTATGGCTACACCTTC.